This T cell receptor (beta chain) was sequenced during a study of CD8+CD57+ T cells in acquired aplastic anemia. A note on this clonotype: Its matching antigen is unknown.

The TCR beta profiling, which covered VDJ combination and CDR3 sequence, was carried out using genomic DNA as the template. Each CDR3 protein gets one entry after TCRdb re-called the reads with MiXCR. The sample consists of roughly 500,000 distinct CDR3 sequences, roughly a third of them appearing once. Previously, flow cytometry had revealed CD8+CD57+ cell expansion in the patients chosen for sequencing. Prior therapy had not been administered to any patient at the time of blood sampling. Study-level points and caveats: Almost 30 CD8+ CDR3 sequences occurred in both the patients and the controls.

Germline CDR1 MNHNS, CDR2 SASEGT. This CDR3 has 13 amino acids. The V end was cut by 6 bases, the J end by 4 bases, with 12 bases between. The source is a human donor with aplastic anemia. Sequencing was carried out using sorted CD4+, CD8+, or CD8+CD57+ T cells (not recorded which) from PBMCs. The V and J genes are TRBV6-1 and TRBJ1-1; D might be TRBD1 (5 bases). The chain's CDR3 is CASSRDGGTEAFF. DNA for the CDR3: TGTGCCAGCAGCCGGGACGGGGGCACTGAAGCTTTCTTT.